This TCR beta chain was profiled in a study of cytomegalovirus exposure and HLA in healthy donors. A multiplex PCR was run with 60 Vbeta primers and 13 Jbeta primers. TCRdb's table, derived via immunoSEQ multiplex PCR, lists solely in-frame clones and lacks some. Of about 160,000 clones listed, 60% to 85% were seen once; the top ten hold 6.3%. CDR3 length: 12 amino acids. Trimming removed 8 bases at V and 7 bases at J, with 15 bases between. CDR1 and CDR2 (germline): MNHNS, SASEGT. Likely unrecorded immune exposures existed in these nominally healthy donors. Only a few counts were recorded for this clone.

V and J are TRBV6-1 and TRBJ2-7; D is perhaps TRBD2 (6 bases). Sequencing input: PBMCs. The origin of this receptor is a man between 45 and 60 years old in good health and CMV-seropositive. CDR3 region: CASRGLILEQYF. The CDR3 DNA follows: TGTGCCAGCCGGGGACTGATCTTAGAGCAGTACTTC.